This T cell receptor (beta chain) was retrieved from a study of beta chain features in type 1 diabetes. Sampling consisted of one heparinised blood draw per donor, averaging approximately 120 mL. The entirety of the isolated RNA underwent reverse transcription, so expressed TCRB transcripts were sequenced. The read count averaged roughly 4 million across naive, central memory and regulatory T cell samples. Method: immunoSEQ multiplex PCR; TCRdb's copy keeps in-frame clones and lacks some. The sample records fewer than 650,000 clones, roughly 16% being singletons. The germline V and J ends were trimmed by 3 bases and 1 base, with 10 bases remaining between them. The CDR3 contains 14 residues. Germline values: CDR1 SGDLS, CDR2 YYNGEE.

Source material: naive CD4+ T cells from blood. The TCR sequence derives from a man aged 18 to 35 in good health. V gene TRBV9 combines with J gene TRBJ1-1; D remains ambiguous. In DNA, the CDR3 is TGTGCCAGCAGCGGGAACCGTGAGAACACTGAAGCTTTCTTT. It translates to CASSGNRENTEAFF.